This T cell receptor (beta chain) was found in a study of blood T cell repertoires in COVID-19. Study overall: COVID-19 samples collected from the United States, Italy and Spain covered acute and convalescent phases. From T cells, B-cell-depleted T cells, or PBMCs came the material, which was cDNA or gDNA.

V lost 1 base, J lost 9 bases, and 3 bases stayed unmatched. Per the germline V gene, CDR1 is KGHSH and CDR2 is LQKENI. This CDR3 has 13 residues. Original handling: Estimates of nucleated cell counts were drawn from the amplification of reference gene primers. Sequencing was performed with immunoSEQ multiplex PCR; in TCRdb, only in-frame clones are kept and a portion is missing. V and J calls and clone size are as listed in that table; D and trimming were resolved from the DNA. The sample holds 150,000 to 180,000 clones; 60% to 85% are singletons and the top ten take approximately 1.8%. This receptor was identified in a man at least 80 years old with acute or convalescent COVID-19. The chain recombines TRBV18 with TRBJ2-5; TRBD2 matches 9 bases. Input material: peripheral blood. The CDR3, as DNA: TGTGCCAGCTCACCACTAGCGGGGGAAGCCCAGTACTTC. Its translation: CASSPLAGEAQYF.